One sample yielded the 21 T cell receptor beta chains listed below, sequenced in a study of blood T cell repertoires in COVID-19. Assay: immunoSEQ multiplex PCR; the TCRdb copy retains only in-frame clones and omits some. This sample has 210,000 or so clones, with around 86% found just once. The sample consisted of peripheral blood. These receptors were collected from a man aged 45-65 years with acute or convalescent COVID-19.

The J gene is TRBJ1-6, the V gene TRBV5-1; TRBD1 aligns across 8 bases. The CDR3 consists of 17 residues. The V segment lost 4 bases and the J segment 10 bases; nucleotides outside the gene matches: 16. Germline lookup yields CDR1 SGHRS and CDR2 YFSETQ. CDR3 sequence: CASSQTTGASDGSPLHF. CDR3 DNA: TGCGCCAGCAGCCAAACGACAGGGGCGTCTGATGGATCACCCCTCCACTTT.

The J gene is TRBJ1-1, the V gene TRBV9; weak D call: TRBD1 (5 bases). The CDR3 covers 14 residues. Germline-derived CDR1 and CDR2 are SGDLS and YYNGEE. With 0 bases removed from V and 3 bases from J, the gap between germline ends came to 9 bases. As DNA, the CDR3 is TGTGCCAGCAGCGTAGGCAGGGCCTACACTGAAGCTTTCTTT. It yields the protein CASSVGRAYTEAFF.

The V and J genes are TRBV7-2 and TRBJ2-5; possibly TRBD1 for D (6 bases). The CDR3 loop spans 13 amino acids. Germline CDR1 and CDR2: SGHTA and FQGNSA. Trimming removed 3 bases at V and 3 bases at J, with 8 bases between. CDR3 bases: TGTGCCAGCAGCTTCCAGGGGAAAGAGACCCAGTACTTC. Translating gives CASSFQGKETQYF. The full variable domain, rest sourced from reference TRBV7-2 and TRBJ2-5, is GAGVSQSPSNKVTEKGKDVELRCDPISGHTALYWYRQSLGQGLEFLIYFQGNSAPDKSGLPSDRFSAERTGGSVSTLTIQRTQQEDSAVYLCASSFQGKETQYFGPGTRLLVL.

This chain connects TRBV9 to TRBJ1-6; 8 bases align to TRBD1. Germline loops: CDR1 SGDLS, CDR2 YYNGEE. The CDR3 extends over 15 amino acids. The V and J ends lost 4 bases and 7 bases, in that order; junction bases with no gene match: 7. The CDR3 DNA follows: TGTGCCAGCAGCCCCACGGACAGGGCAAATTCACCCCTCCACTTT. It yields the protein CASSPTDRANSPLHF.

The rearrangement uses TRBV9 and TRBJ1-1; 7 bases align to TRBD1. This CDR3 has 14 amino acids. V gave up 3 bases and J gave up 4 bases; unmatched junction bases: 6. Germline V CDR1 and CDR2: SGDLS, YYNGEE. The CDR3 DNA follows: TGTGCCAGCAGCGAGGGGGCAGGGGGCACTGAAGCTTTCTTT. Translating it yields CASSEGAGGTEAFF.

V is TRBV19 and J is TRBJ1-1; the D is unclear. The germline CDR1 and CDR2 sequences are LNHDA and SQIVND (reference sequence). The CDR3 consists of 13 residues. V was shortened by 6 bases and J by 4 bases, with 12 bases between the two germline ends. The CDR3 reads CASSLRRGTEAFF. CDR3 DNA: TGTGCCAGTAGCCTCAGGCGGGGCACTGAAGCTTTCTTT.

This chain joins TRBV7-8 and TRBJ2-5; 7 positions agree with TRBD2. Germline CDR1 and CDR2: SGHVS and FQNEAQ. The CDR3 consists of 15 residues. The junction had 7 bases not matched to a gene; V was cut back by 1 base and J by 5 bases. CDR3 in amino acids: CASSLGGRLAETQYF. In DNA form, the CDR3 reads TGTGCCAGCAGCTTAGGGGGGAGACTAGCCGAGACCCAGTACTTC.

The V gene is TRBV19, the J gene TRBJ2-1, with D unresolved. CDR3 length: 14 residues. Between the trimmed V and J ends, which lost 4 bases and 6 bases, there was a span of 13 bases. Looked up from germline, CDR1 is LNHDA and CDR2 is SQIVND (reference sequence). The CDR3 is CASSTPTRANEQFF. CDR3 sequence (DNA): TGTGCCAGTAGTACCCCCACTCGCGCCAATGAGCAGTTCTTC.

The chain uses TRBV11-2 and TRBJ1-1, with a tentative D call TRBD1 (5 bases). Germline CDR1 reads SGHAT; CDR2 reads FQNNGV. This CDR3 has 16 amino acids. The V gene lost 1 base and the J gene lost 1 base, with 13 bases spanning the gap. The CDR3 protein is CASSLVMGQPNTEAFF. As DNA, the CDR3 is TGTGCCAGCAGCTTAGTGATGGGGCAGCCGAACACTGAAGCTTTCTTT.

This chain connects TRBV6-5 to TRBJ1-3, with unresolved D. The CDR3 has 11 amino acids. Germline CDR1 reads MNHEY; CDR2 reads SVGAGI. V lost 7 bases and J lost 5, with 6 bases in between. The CDR3 nucleotides are TGTGCCAGCACCTTAAGAAACACCATATATTTT. This translates into CASTLRNTIYF.

The V call is TRBV19, the J call TRBJ1-1, with D possibly TRBD1 on 6 matching bases. The CDR3 sequence is 14 residues long. V lost 7 bases and J lost 2, with 14 bases in between. The germline V gene encodes CDR1 LNHDA and CDR2 SQIVND (reference sequence). CDR3 residues: CASTSGQLNTEAFF. The CDR3 DNA is TGTGCCAGTACCTCGGGACAACTAAACACTGAAGCTTTCTTT.

The rearrangement uses TRBV5-1 and TRBJ1-2, with a possible D match to TRBD1 (5 bases). The ends were cut back, 0 bases at V and 3 bases at J, with 12 bases in the middle. The germline V gene encodes CDR1 SGHRS and CDR2 YFSETQ. The CDR3 covers 15 residues. CDR3 amino acids: CASSLVAGNYYGYTF. For the CDR3, the DNA is TGCGCCAGCAGCTTGGTAGCAGGGAATTACTATGGCTACACCTTC.

This clone was seen a few times. The CDR3 DNA sequence: TGCGCCAGCAGCTTGCCTAGCGGGGCCGGTGGGAGCACAGATACGCAGTATTTT. Protein sequence: CASSLPSGAGGSTDTQYF. The genes are TRBV5-1 and TRBJ2-3; the match to TRBD2 covers 9 bases. This CDR3 is 18 amino acids long. Germline trimming cut 1 base from V and 0 bases from J; bases unmatched to any gene: 9. CDR1 is SGHRS, CDR2 YFSETQ, per germline.

In this sample, this clone turned up a few times. The rearrangement links TRBV5-1 to TRBJ1-3; 9 bases are a match to TRBD1. Germline V lookup: CDR1 SGHRS, CDR2 YFSETQ. The V gene end was trimmed by 3 bases and the J gene end by 2 bases; junction bases not matched to a gene: 6. CDR3 length: 16 amino acids. In DNA, the CDR3 is TGCGCCAGCAGCTACACCGGGACAGGGACTGGAAACACCATATATTTT. It specifies CASSYTGTGTGNTIYF.

The chain employs TRBV7-9 and TRBJ1-1; D is unresolved. Trimming pared 5 bases from V and 1 base from J, leaving 11 bases between. This CDR3 is built from 14 residues. From germline, CDR1 is SEHNR and CDR2 FQNEAQ (reference sequence). The CDR3 DNA sequence: TGTGCCAGCAGCCCCCTAGGCCCGAACACTGAAGCTTTCTTT. Amino acids: CASSPLGPNTEAFF.

This sequence joins TRBV12-5 and TRBJ1-2; D is perhaps TRBD1 (6 bases). Between the trimmed V and J ends, which lost 6 bases and 8 bases, there was a span of 16 bases. The CDR3 consists of 13 residues. Germline CDR1 LGHNT, CDR2 FRNRAP. CDR3 sequence reads: CASGLWGPEGYTF. CDR3 coding DNA: TGTGCTAGTGGGTTGTGGGGGCCGGAGGGCTACACCTTC.

This chain joins TRBV10-2 and TRBJ2-1; D is possibly TRBD2 (5 bases). The CDR3 totals 12 residues. CDR1 and CDR2 from the germline V gene are WSHSY and SAAADI. Trimming removed 0 bases at V and 15 bases at J, with 12 bases between. Written as DNA, the CDR3 is TGCGCCAGCAGTGAGTCGTCGGAGGCCAGGTTCTTC. Its translation: CASSESSEARFF.

The chain is built from TRBV7-3 and TRBJ2-2; perhaps TRBD2 as D (6 bases). The CDR3 is 15 amino acids. CDR1 and CDR2 (germline): SGHTA, FQGTGA. Trimming shortened V by 2 bases and J by 3 bases, and 10 bases separated the two germline ends. CDR3 amino acids: CASSLGGSYTGELFF. The CDR3 DNA reads as TGTGCCAGCAGCTTAGGGGGGTCTTACACCGGGGAGCTGTTTTTT. The full variable domain, rest sourced from reference TRBV7-3 and TRBJ2-2, is GAGVSQTPSNKVTEKGKYVELRCDPISGHTALYWYRQSLGQGPEFLIYFQGTGAADDSGLPNDRFFAVRPEGSVSTLKIQRTERGDSAVYLCASSLGGSYTGELFFGEGSRLTVL.

The gene calls are TRBV15 and TRBJ1-5, with D perhaps matching TRBD1 (5 bases). V was trimmed by 1 base and J by 7 bases, leaving 5 bases between them. This CDR3 region has 12 residues. From germline, CDR1 is LNHNV and CDR2 YYDKDF (reference sequence). The DNA for the CDR3 is TGTGCCACCAGCAGAGGACAGCAGCCCCAGCATTTT. This encodes CATSRGQQPQHF. The complete variable domain, with remaining parts taken from reference TRBV15 and TRBJ1-5, reads DAMVIQNPRYQVTQFGKPVTLSCSQTLNHNVMYWYQQKSSQAPKLLFHYYDKDFNNEADTPDNFQSRRPNTSFCFLDIRSPGLGDTAMYLCATSRGQQPQHFGDGTRLSIL.

The chain couples TRBV3-1 (or the pseudogene TRBV3-2) to TRBJ1-6, with 7 bases matching TRBD1. CDR3 size: 13 residues. Trimming took 1 base from V and 14 from J; bases not matched to a gene: 5. Germline-derived CDR1 and CDR2 are LGHDT and YNNKEL (reference sequence). The CDR3 DNA is TGTGCCAGCAGCCAAGGCCACAGGGGTGCCCTCCACTTT. Translation: CASSQGHRGALHF.

This clone occurred once. The chain carries TRBV13 and TRBJ1-4; D is unresolved. CDR1 and CDR2 from the germline V gene are PRHDT and FYEKMQ (reference sequence). CDR3 length: 13 residues. Trimming cost V 1 base and J 12 bases, with 12 bases left between them. The CDR3 coding sequence is TGTGCCAGCAGCTTAGCGGAGGGTCCGGAACTGTTTTTT. It translates to CASSLAEGPELFF.